This is a list of T cell receptor beta chains from one sample in a study of cytomegalovirus exposure and HLA in healthy donors. Profiled with immunoSEQ multiplex PCR; TCRdb holds only in-frame clones, not every one. This sample carries roughly 150,000 clones, roughly three quarters of them seen once, and the ten largest clones take 2.5% to 3.5%. Input material: PBMCs. The receptor set was obtained from a male donor in good health and CMV-seronegative. The CDR3 runs from the conserved cysteine through the conserved F or W. A D gene is named only where the DNA matches it firmly. Clone sizes are given selectively: once, few, many, or a class where the clone is expanded.

>few|NA|TRBV7-9|TRBJ2-1
TGTGCCAGCAGCCTCCCGGGTGGGGCAGGCTACAATGAGCAGTTCTTC
CASSLPGGAGYNEQFF
>NA|NA|TRBV19|TRBJ1-2
TGTGCCAGTAGTATATCCCTACCCAACTATGGCTACACCTTC
CASSISLPNYGYTF
>NA|NA|TRBV6-1|TRBJ2-2
TGTGCCAGCAGTGATCAGGGGACCATCGGGGAGCTGTTTTTT
CASSDQGTIGELFF
>once|TRBD2|TRBV4-1|TRBJ2-2
TGCGCCAGCAGCAAAGGGGCGTCTAGCGGGGGAGGGAAGCTGTTTTTT
CASSKGASSGGGKLFF
>few|TRBD1|TRBV4-3|TRBJ2-4
TGCGCCAGCAGCCAAGACGGGGACAGGGGGGGTAGGAACATTCAGTACTTC
CASSQDGDRGGRNIQYF
>few|NA|TRBV27|TRBJ1-1
TGTGCCAGCACCGACCCCCAGGGGCATGGAGCTTTCTTT
CASTDPQGHGAFF
>NA|TRBD1|TRBV7-9|TRBJ1-1
TGTGCCAGCAGCCCATATTTAGGGGACAGGGGGCTTTCATCCGAAGCTTTCTTT
CASSPYLGDRGLSSEAFF
>NA|TRBD1|TRBV27|TRBJ2-7
TGTGCCAGCAGTTTACAACAGGGGCCAGGCGAGCAGTACTTC
CASSLQQGPGEQYF
>few|TRBD1|TRBV27|TRBJ2-1
TGTGCCAGCAGTTTATTCCCAAAATCAGACAGGGATGGGGCCTCGCAGTTCTTC
CASSLFPKSDRDGASQFF
>NA|TRBD1|TRBV10-3|TRBJ1-1
TGTGCCATCAGTGAGGGGCCTCCGGGACAGACCACTGAAGCTTTCTTT
CAISEGPPGQTTEAFF
>few|NA|TRBV6-5|TRBJ1-1
TGTGCCAGCAGTTACTGGGCAGGTGAGAACACTGAAGCTTTCTTT
CASSYWAGENTEAFF
>NA|TRBD1|TRBV7-9|TRBJ2-7
TGTGCCAGCAGCTCGATCGGACAGGGAGCCTACGAGCAGTACTTC
CASSSIGQGAYEQYF
>NA|TRBD1|TRBV28|TRBJ1-2
TGTGCCACGGACAGGGGGCGCAGCTATGGCTACACCTTC
CATDRGRSYGYTF
>few|NA|TRBV2|TRBJ1-1
TGTGCCAGCAGTTCCCAGGGGATGAACACTGAAGCTTTCTTT
CASSSQGMNTEAFF
>once|TRBD1|TRBV10-1|TRBJ2-6
TGCGCCAGCAGCAGACAGGGGGGAGGTGGGGCCAACGTCCTGACTTTC
CASSRQGGGGANVLTF
>once|NA|TRBV21-1|TRBJ1-5
TGTGCCAGCAGCAAAGAGGACAGGAATAGCAATCAGCCCCAGCATTTT
CASSKEDRNSNQPQHF
>NA|TRBD1|TRBV2|TRBJ1-4
TGTGCCAGCAGTGATAACAGGGGTAATGAAAAACTGTTTTTT
CASSDNRGNEKLFF
>NA|NA|TRBV28|TRBJ2-7
TGTGCCAGCAGCCCTACCGATATAACCTACGAGCAGTACTTC
CASSPTDITYEQYF
>NA|NA|TRBV28|TRBJ2-1
TGTGCCATATCCGACAACTACAATGAGCAGTTCTTC
CAISDNYNEQFF
>NA|NA|TRBV5-1|TRBJ2-1
TGCGCCAGCAGCTTCGGGAATGAGCAGTTCTTC
CASSFGNEQFF
>few|NA|TRBV6-1|TRBJ1-6
TGTGCCAGCAGTGAGGAGGGAAGCTCCTATAATTCACCCCTCCACTTT
CASSEEGSSYNSPLHF
>NA|TRBD1|TRBV18|TRBJ2-7
TGTGCCAGCTCGCACTCACAGGGGATTATGAACGAGCAGTACTTC
CASSHSQGIMNEQYF
>NA|TRBD2|TRBV9|TRBJ2-3
TGTGCCAGCAGCCCCTCGGCGGGGGGCACGAACTCCGCCGCGCAGTATTTT
CASSPSAGGTNSAAQYF
>NA|NA|TRBV28|TRBJ1-2
TGTGCCAGCCCCCCTGGGAGGGACCATGGCTACACCTTC
CASPPGRDHGYTF
>NA|NA|TRBV28|TRBJ1-5
TGTGCCAGCATCCGTGGGGGGGGCTCTCAGCCCCAGCATTTT
CASIRGGGSQPQHF
>NA|NA|TRBV28|TRBJ2-7
TGTGCCAGCAGTTTAATAGGACAGCTTACTACGTACTTC
CASSLIGQLTTYF
>NA|NA|TRBV7-9|TRBJ2-1
TGTGCCAGCGGAATAGCGCTATACAATGAGCAGTTCTTC
CASGIALYNEQFF
>few|NA|TRBV5-1|TRBJ2-2
TGCGCCAGCAGTTCACTGGAGGGGGGGGACACCGGGGAGCTGTTTTTT
CASSSLEGGDTGELFF
>NA|TRBD2|TRBV5-4|TRBJ2-5
TGTGCCAGCAGCTTTGTGGGAAAGGGGTTAGCGGGAGGACTAGAGACCCAGTACTTC
CASSFVGKGLAGGLETQYF
>NA|TRBD2|TRBV7-2|TRBJ2-3
TGTGCCAGCAGCTTACTCGGGGCGGGAGGGTCTAGCACAGATACGCAGTATTTT
CASSLLGAGGSSTDTQYF
>NA|NA|TRBV29-1|TRBJ2-1
TGCAGCGTCCCGTCGCAGGCAAATGAGCAGTTCTTC
CSVPSQANEQFF
>NA|NA|TRBV28|TRBJ1-4
TGTGCCAGCAGTTCCCAGGCGAGGGCTAATGAAAAACTGTTTTTT
CASSSQARANEKLFF
>few|NA|TRBV6-5|TRBJ1-2
TGTGCCAGCAGTTATAACCCCGGGGGACATGGCTACACCTTC
CASSYNPGGHGYTF
>NA|TRBD1|TRBV7-3|TRBJ2-2
TGTGCCAGCAGCTCAGACAGGGGGCAAAGCGGGGAGCTGTTTTTT
CASSSDRGQSGELFF
>few|TRBD1|TRBV4-1|TRBJ1-4
TGCGCCAGCAGCCAAGATCCAAACAGGGGCCGTAATGAAAAACTGTTTTTT
CASSQDPNRGRNEKLFF
>NA|TRBD2|TRBV13|TRBJ2-3
TGTGCCAGCAGCTTAACGGGGGGGGGAGATACGCAGTATTTT
CASSLTGGGDTQYF
>once|TRBD2|TRBV5-1|TRBJ2-1
TGCGCCAGTCATCTCTCAAGCGGGGGGGCGCGTAATGAGCAGTTCTTC
CASHLSSGGARNEQFF
>NA|NA|TRBV27|TRBJ2-7
TGTGCCAGCCAAGGCGCAGGGGGGTCCCACGAGCAGTACTTC
CASQGAGGSHEQYF
>NA|TRBD1|TRBV10-1|TRBJ1-5
TGCGCCAGCAGTGAGTCCCACAGGGGTCCATGGCAGCCCCAGCATTTT
CASSESHRGPWQPQHF
>NA|TRBD1|TRBV18|TRBJ2-1
TGTGCCAGCTCACCGGGACAGTATTATGGGCAGTTCTTC
CASSPGQYYGQFF
>NA|TRBD2|TRBV11-2|TRBJ2-1
TGTGCCAGCAGCCTCCTAGCGGGAGACATCTACAATGAGCAGTTCTTC
CASSLLAGDIYNEQFF
>few|NA|TRBV10-3|TRBJ2-2
TGTGCCATCAGTCTCGGGACACTTGACACCGGGGAGCTGTTTTTT
CAISLGTLDTGELFF
>NA|NA|TRBV5-1|TRBJ2-1
TGCGCCAGCAGCTGGGACATCTACAATGAGCAGTTCTTC
CASSWDIYNEQFF
>once|TRBD1|TRBV28|TRBJ1-1
TGTGCCAGCAGTTTTTGGTCAGCAGGGGGCGCGAACACTGAAGCTTTCTTT
CASSFWSAGGANTEAFF
>NA|TRBD1|TRBV18|TRBJ2-2
TGTGCCAGCTCCCCCGACAGGGCGGCCGGGGAGCTGTTTTTT
CASSPDRAAGELFF
>NA|NA|TRBV10-2|TRBJ1-1
TGCGCCGCGAGAGGCCTGGACACTGAAGCTTTCTTT
CAARGLDTEAFF
>NA|NA|TRBV7-2|TRBJ1-3
TGTGCCAGCAGCCACCTTTATGTCAGAGCGGGAAACACCATATATTTT
CASSHLYVRAGNTIYF
>NA|TRBD2|TRBV5-4|TRBJ2-5
TGTGCCAGCAGCCCTAGCGGGGGGGCTGGTGAGACCCAGTACTTC
CASSPSGGAGETQYF
>few|TRBD2|TRBV30|TRBJ2-2
TGTGCCTGGGGTTATTCAAGGGTAACGGGAGGCCCCCGCGGGGAGCTGTTTTTT
CAWGYSRVTGGPRGELFF
>NA|NA|TRBV6-6|TRBJ1-4
TGTGCCAGCACGGGGGGAGGGGGTCGTGAAAAACTGTTTTTT
CASTGGGGREKLFF
>NA|NA|TRBV11-2|TRBJ2-3
TGTGCCAGCACCCAGATCGTGGATACGCAGTATTTT
CASTQIVDTQYF
>NA|TRBD1|TRBV9|TRBJ2-5
TGTGCCAGCAGCGCCCGGGGACAGATACAAGAGACCCAGTACTTC
CASSARGQIQETQYF
>once|TRBD1|TRBV18|TRBJ2-2
TGTGCCAGCTCACAACTTGGACAGGTAGCGAACACCGGGGAGCTGTTTTTT
CASSQLGQVANTGELFF
>NA|TRBD1|TRBV6-4|TRBJ2-4
TGTGCCAGCAGTGACTCGGACAGGGACATTCAGTACTTC
CASSDSDRDIQYF
>NA|TRBD2|TRBV30|TRBJ2-1
TGTGCCTGGAGTGGACTAGCGGGGGGCAATGAGCAGTTCTTC
CAWSGLAGGNEQFF